The 5 T cell receptor beta chains reported below all come from one sample, sequenced in a study of blood T cells in healthy people across ages. A J-beta primer mix and a sample-barcoded 5' primer were used in a second PCR of roughly 7 to 12 cycles. TCRdb reanalysed the 5' RACE reads using MiXCR and keeps one entry per CDR3 protein. The table includes about 1.4 million distinct CDR3 sequences, 55% to 75% detected once. Material for sequencing was blood. The receptors shown here come from a man aged 18 to 29 in good health.

The CDR3 region is CASSSQGGWTEAFF. DNA for the CDR3: TGTGCCAGCAGTTCCCAGGGAGGGTGGACTGAAGCTTTCTTT. V gene TRBV28 combines with J gene TRBJ1-1; D is perhaps TRBD1 (5 bases). With 4 bases removed from V and 5 bases from J, the gap between germline ends came to 14 bases. The CDR3 runs to 14 residues. Germline lookup yields CDR1 MDHEN and CDR2 SYDVKM.

This clonotype was picked up a small number of times. The gene calls are TRBV20-1 and TRBJ2-1; possibly TRBD2 for D (5 bases). CDR3 length: 12 residues. Trimming shortened V by 3 bases and J by 4 bases, and 7 bases separated the two germline ends. The germline V gene encodes CDR1 DFQATT and CDR2 SNEGSKA (reference sequence). The CDR3 region has the DNA TGCAGTGCTAGCGGGAAATACAATGAGCAGTTCTTC. It encodes CSASGKYNEQFF.

The rearrangement links TRBV29-1 to TRBJ1-3; D may be TRBD1 (6 bases). CDR1 is SQVTM, CDR2 ANQGSEA, per germline. With 4 bases removed from V and 0 bases from J, the gap between germline ends came to 13 bases. The CDR3 contains 15 residues. DNA for the CDR3: TGCAGCGTTGGACAACAGGGATCCTCTGGAAACACCATATATTTT. This codes for CSVGQQGSSGNTIYF.

In this sample, this clonotype turned up a few times. The chain joins TRBV29-1 to TRBJ2-7, with 11 bases aligning to TRBD1. Germline CDR1 is SQVTM and CDR2 is ANQGSEA. Unmatched junction bases numbered 15, after V lost 8 bases and J lost 0 bases. This CDR3 is built from 17 residues. The CDR3 loop is CSFMRGQGVMSSYEQYF. In nucleotides, the CDR3 is TGCAGCTTCATGAGGGGACAGGGGGTTATGAGCTCCTACGAGCAGTACTTC.

J is TRBJ2-3 and V is TRBV7-8, with D unclear. Germline V lookup: CDR1 SGHVS, CDR2 FQNEAQ. The CDR3 spans 18 residues. V was shortened by 0 bases and J by 2 bases, with 18 bases between the two germline ends. CDR3 sequence: CASSLARSDLINTDTQYF. Written as DNA, the CDR3 is TGTGCCAGCAGCTTAGCGAGGTCAGACCTAATTAACACAGATACGCAGTATTTT.